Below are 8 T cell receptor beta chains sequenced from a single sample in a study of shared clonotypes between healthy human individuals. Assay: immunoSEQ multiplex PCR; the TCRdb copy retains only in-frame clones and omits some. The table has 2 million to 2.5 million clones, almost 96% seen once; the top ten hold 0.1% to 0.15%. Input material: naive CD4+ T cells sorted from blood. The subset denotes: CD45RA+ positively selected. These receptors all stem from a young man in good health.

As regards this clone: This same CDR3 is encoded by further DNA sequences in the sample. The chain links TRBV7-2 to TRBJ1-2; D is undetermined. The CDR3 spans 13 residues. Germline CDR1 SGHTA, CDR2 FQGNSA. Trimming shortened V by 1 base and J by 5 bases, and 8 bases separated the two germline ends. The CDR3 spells CASSLVVGYGYTF. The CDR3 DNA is TGTGCCAGCAGCTTAGTCGTGGGTTATGGCTACACCTTC. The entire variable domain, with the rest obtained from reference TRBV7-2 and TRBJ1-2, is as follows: GAGVSQSPSNKVTEKGKDVELRCDPISGHTALYWYRQSLGQGLEFLIYFQGNSAPDKSGLPSDRFSAERTGGSVSTLTIQRTQQEDSAVYLCASSLVVGYGYTFGSGTRLTVV.

CDR3 sequence reads: CASSLEGTVYGYTF. For the CDR3, the DNA is TGTGCCAGCAGCTTAGAGGGGACAGTCTATGGCTACACCTTC. The V and J genes are TRBV7-2 and TRBJ1-2; TRBD1 aligns across 7 bases. Germline V gene lookup returns CDR1 SGHTA and CDR2 FQGNSA. J was trimmed by 4 bases and V by 1 base; bases with no gene match: 3. The length of the CDR3 is 14 residues.

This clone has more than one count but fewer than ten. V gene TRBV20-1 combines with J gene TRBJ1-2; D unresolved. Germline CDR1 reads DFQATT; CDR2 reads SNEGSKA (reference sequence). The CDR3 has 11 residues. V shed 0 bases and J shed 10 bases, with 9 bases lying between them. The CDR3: CSARDMPSYTF. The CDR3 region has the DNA TGCAGTGCTAGAGACATGCCGTCCTACACCTTC.

The CDR3 spells CAWSDLRQGESYEQYF. CDR3 bases: TGTGCCTGGAGTGACCTTAGACAGGGAGAATCCTACGAGCAGTACTTC. The chain uses TRBV30 and TRBJ2-7, with 7 bases identical to TRBD1. CDR1 and CDR2 from the germline V gene are GTSNPN and SVGIG (reference sequence). Losses at the gene ends were 1 base for V and 1 base for J; bases not matched to a gene: 10. The CDR3 spans 16 residues.

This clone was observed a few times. CDR3 bases: TGTGCCAGCAGTCCCTGGGATGAAGCGGGGGGGCCCACAGATACGCAGTATTTT. It codes for CASSPWDEAGGPTDTQYF. This sequence joins TRBV28 and TRBJ2-3; TRBD2 agrees at 10 bases. J was trimmed by 2 bases and V by 5 bases; bases with no gene match: 13. The germline CDR1 and CDR2 sequences are MDHEN and SYDVKM. The CDR3 loop spans 18 amino acids.

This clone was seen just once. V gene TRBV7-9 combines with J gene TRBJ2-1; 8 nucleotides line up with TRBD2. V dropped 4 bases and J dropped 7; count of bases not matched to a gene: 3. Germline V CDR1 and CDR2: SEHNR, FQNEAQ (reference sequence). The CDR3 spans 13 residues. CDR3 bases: TGTGCCAGCAGCTCTCTAGCGGGTAATGAGCAGTTCTTC. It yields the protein CASSSLAGNEQFF.

The CDR3 DNA follows: TGTGCCAGCTCACCAGGGGAGTTTAATGAAAAACTGTTTTTT. This translates into CASSPGEFNEKLFF. The chain carries TRBV18 and TRBJ1-4; no clear D gene. CDR3 length: 14 residues. Germline V gene sequence: CDR1 KGHSH, CDR2 LQKENI. V was pared by 2 bases and J by 4 bases, with 8 bases between.

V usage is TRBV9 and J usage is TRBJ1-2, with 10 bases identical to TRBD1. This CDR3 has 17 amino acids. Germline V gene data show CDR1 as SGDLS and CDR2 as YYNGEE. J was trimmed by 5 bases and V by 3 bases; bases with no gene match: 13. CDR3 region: CASSASDRGVYGYGYTF. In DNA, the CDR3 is TGTGCCAGCAGCGCTTCGGACAGGGGGGTATATGGGTATGGCTACACCTTC.